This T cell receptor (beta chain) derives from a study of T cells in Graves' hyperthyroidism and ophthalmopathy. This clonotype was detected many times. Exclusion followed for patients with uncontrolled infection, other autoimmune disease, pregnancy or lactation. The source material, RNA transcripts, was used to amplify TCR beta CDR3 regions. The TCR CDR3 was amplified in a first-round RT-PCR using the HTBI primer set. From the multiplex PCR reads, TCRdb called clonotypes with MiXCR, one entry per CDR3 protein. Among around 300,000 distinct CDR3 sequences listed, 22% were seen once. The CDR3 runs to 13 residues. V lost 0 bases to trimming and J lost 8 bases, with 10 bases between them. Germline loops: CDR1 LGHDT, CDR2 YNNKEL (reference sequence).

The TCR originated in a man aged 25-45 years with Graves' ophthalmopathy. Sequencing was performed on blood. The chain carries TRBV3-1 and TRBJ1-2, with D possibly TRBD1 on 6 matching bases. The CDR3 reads CASSQDQGSGYTF. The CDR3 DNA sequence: TGTGCCAGCAGCCAAGACCAGGGGAGCGGCTACACCTTC.